This T cell receptor beta chain was documented in a study of Graves' ophthalmopathy and Graves' hyperthyroidism. Trimming pared 2 bases from V and 8 bases from J, leaving 18 bases between. Germline CDR1 and CDR2: MNHEY and SVGEGT. This CDR3 comprises 15 residues. Investigators amplified TCR beta CDR3 regions from RNA transcripts. Investigators did first-round RT-PCR with HTBI primers, then second-round multiplex PCR. TCRdb fed the multiplex PCR reads into MiXCR, producing one record per CDR3 protein. The profile shows about 420,000 distinct CDR3 sequences, over 20% of them singletons. The specimen was peripheral blood. This receptor was taken from a woman aged 18 to 35 with stable Graves' hyperthyroidism. J is TRBJ1-2 and V is TRBV6-2 or TRBV6-3; D remains unclear. CDR3: CASSYTVRPRWGYTF. DNA of the CDR3: TGTGCCAGCAGTTACACCGTCCGACCCCGCTGGGGCTACACCTTC.